Sequencing of this T cell receptor beta chain was carried out in a study of cytomegalovirus exposure and HLA in healthy donors. As for the study in general: A later analysis reported the 100 to 150 validation repertoires used the same platform as the approximately 660 first-cohort repertoires.

General study results and limits: The study listed 150 to 200 cytomegalovirus-associated TCR beta chains. Cytomegalovirus status was reportedly diagnosed by the classifier with high sensitivity and specificity.

Sequencing was performed with immunoSEQ multiplex PCR; in TCRdb, only in-frame clones are kept and a portion is missing. The sample shows roughly 240,000 clones, roughly 89% of them seen only once. CDR3 length: 15 residues. In germline, CDR1 is SNHLY, CDR2 FYNNEI. Trimming cost V 6 bases and J 0 bases; bases outside gene matches: 4. It was the roughly 120-subject validation cohort, separate from the roughly 700-subject first cohort, to which the donors belonged. About this clone: No antigen is known for it.

The sequence was obtained from a man in his late teens or twenties in good health and CMV-seronegative. The V gene is TRBV2, the J gene TRBJ1-3, with 8 bases matching TRBD1. The sequenced sample consisted of PBMCs. This CDR3 is CASSSDRVSGNTIYF. The CDR3 DNA sequence: TGTGCCAGCAGCTCGGACAGGGTCTCTGGAAACACCATATATTTT.